The subject of this entry is one T cell receptor beta chain. The data were taken from a study of blood T cell repertoires in COVID-19. Across the study: T cells, B-cell-depleted T cells, or PBMCs supplied cDNA or gDNA.

The CDR3 is 17 amino acids. Sequenced by immunoSEQ multiplex PCR; TCRdb stores in-frame clones only, minus some. The sample records about 170,000 clones, 85% being singletons. The sequencing sample was made of peripheral blood. The chain couples TRBV21-1 to TRBJ2-5; the table calls TRBD2, which could not be checked here. TRBV21-1 is a known pseudogene. The origin of this receptor is a human donor with acute or convalescent COVID-19. The donor label of this sample is uncertain. CDR3 sequence: CASSKSREGGPPETQYF. The CDR3 DNA sequence: TGTGCCAGCAGCAAATCGAGAGAGGGCGGCCCCCCGGAGACCCAGTACTTC.